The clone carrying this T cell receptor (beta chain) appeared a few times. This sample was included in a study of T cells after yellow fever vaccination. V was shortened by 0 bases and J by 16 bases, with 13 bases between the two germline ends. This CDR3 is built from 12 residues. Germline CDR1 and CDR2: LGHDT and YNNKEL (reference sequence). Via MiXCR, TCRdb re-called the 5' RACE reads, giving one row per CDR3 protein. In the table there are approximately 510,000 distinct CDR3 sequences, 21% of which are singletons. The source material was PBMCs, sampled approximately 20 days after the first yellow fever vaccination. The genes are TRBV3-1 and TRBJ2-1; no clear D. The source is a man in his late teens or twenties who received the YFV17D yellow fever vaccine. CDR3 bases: TGTGCCAGCAGCCAAGATCTCGGGCCCTATTTCTTC. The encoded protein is CASSQDLGPYFF.